The present T cell receptor beta chain was sequenced within a study of T cell responses to AZD1222 COVID-19 vaccine. Here immunoSEQ multiplex PCR was the method, and the copy in TCRdb shows in-frame clones only, minus some. The sample lists 180,000 or so clones, 90% to 95% seen once, with 1% to 1.5% in the top ten. The CDR3 length is 12 residues. V was shortened by 4 bases and J by 10 bases, with 8 bases between the two germline ends. This chain links TRBV12-3 or TRBV12-4 with TRBJ1-6; no definite D call. This clonotype was obtained from an adult who received the AZD1222 COVID-19 vaccine. The material sequenced was peripheral blood, taken 28 days after the second AZD1222 dose. The CDR3 nucleotides read TGTGCCAGCAGTTATAACGACTCACCCCTCCACTTT. It codes for CASSYNDSPLHF.